This entry lists 2 T cell receptor beta chains sequenced from one sample in a study of shared clonotypes between healthy human individuals. TCRdb's copy holds only in-frame clones and misses some; the assay was immunoSEQ multiplex PCR. The data show over a million clones, 98% seen once. Sequenced sample: naive CD4+ T cells sorted from blood. Subset reported: CD45RA+ positively selected. The receptors stem from a young man in good health.

CDR3 sequence reads: CASSTGRWNTEAFF. The CDR3 coding sequence is TGTGCCAGCAGTACGGGACGTTGGAACACTGAAGCTTTCTTT. This chain connects TRBV28 to TRBJ1-1, with D possibly matching TRBD1 (5 bases). Trimming pared 5 bases from V and 1 base from J, leaving 11 bases between. Germline V gene data show CDR1 as MDHEN and CDR2 as SYDVKM. The CDR3 runs to 14 residues.

The chain joins TRBV7-3 to TRBJ2-2; 12 bases agree with TRBD2. Germline values: CDR1 SGHTA, CDR2 FQGTGA. The junction had 4 bases not matched to a gene; V was cut back by 2 bases and J by 6 bases. The CDR3 length is 16 residues. As DNA, the CDR3 is TGTGCCAGCAGCTTAGTGCCTAGCGGGAGGGCCGGGGAGCTGTTTTTT. Translated, it gives CASSLVPSGRAGELFF.